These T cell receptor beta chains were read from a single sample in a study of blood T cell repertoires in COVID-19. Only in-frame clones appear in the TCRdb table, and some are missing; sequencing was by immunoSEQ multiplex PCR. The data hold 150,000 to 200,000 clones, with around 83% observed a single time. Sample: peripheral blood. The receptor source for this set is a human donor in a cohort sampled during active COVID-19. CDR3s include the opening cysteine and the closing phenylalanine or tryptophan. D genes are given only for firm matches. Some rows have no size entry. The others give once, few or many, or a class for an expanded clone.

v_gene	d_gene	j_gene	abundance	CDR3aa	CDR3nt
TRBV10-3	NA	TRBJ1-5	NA	CAIRGEGSNQPQHF	TGTGCCATCAGGGGGGAGGGTAGCAATCAGCCCCAGCATTTT
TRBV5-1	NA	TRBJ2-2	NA	CASSLVGVSPGELFF	TGCGCCAGCAGCTTGGTTGGAGTGTCTCCCGGGGAGCTGTTTTTT
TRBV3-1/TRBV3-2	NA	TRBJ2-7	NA	CASTSSYEQYF	TGTGCCAGCACCTCTTCCTACGAGCAGTACTTC
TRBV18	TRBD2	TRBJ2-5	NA	CASSWREFETQYF	TGTGCCAGCTCATGGCGGGAGTTCGAGACCCAGTACTTC
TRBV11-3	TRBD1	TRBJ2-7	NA	CASPRTGNNYEQYF	TGTGCCAGCCCCAGGACAGGGAATAACTACGAGCAGTACTTC
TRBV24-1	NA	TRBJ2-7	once	CATSEATGGEQYF	TGTGCCACCAGTGAGGCGACAGGTGGGGAGCAGTACTTC
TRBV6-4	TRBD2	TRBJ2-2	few	CASSPIGLAGNTGELFF	TGTGCCAGCAGTCCCATAGGACTAGCGGGGAACACCGGGGAGCTGTTTTTT
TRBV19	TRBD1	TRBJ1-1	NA	CASSIRQGNTEAFF	TGTGCCAGTAGTATCAGACAGGGGAACACTGAAGCTTTCTTT
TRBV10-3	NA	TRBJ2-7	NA	CAISESAASSYEQYF	TGTGCCATCAGTGAGTCGGCAGCTAGCTCCTACGAGCAGTACTTC
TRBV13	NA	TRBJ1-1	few	CASSFGGLNTEAFF	TGTGCCAGCAGCTTCGGGGGATTGAACACTGAAGCTTTCTTT
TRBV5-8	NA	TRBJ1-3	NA	CASSLGRVPGNTIYF	TGTGCCAGCAGCTTGGGACGGGTACCTGGAAACACCATATATTTT